This is a list of T cell receptor beta chains from one sample in a study of blood T cell repertoires in COVID-19. Sequencing was performed with immunoSEQ multiplex PCR; in TCRdb, only in-frame clones are kept and a portion is missing. The table includes 150,000 or so clones, roughly 83% detected once. The sequenced sample consisted of PBMCs or T cells enriched from blood (not recorded which). The receptors shown here come from a man in his sixties or seventies who had been exposed to COVID-19. CDR3s leave out the opening cysteine and the closing phenylalanine or tryptophan. Clone size appears in some rows only: once, few, many, or a class for an expanded clone.

CDR3: ASSPFGTGGDTQY
V: TRBV6-6
J: TRBJ2-3
size: .

CDR3: ASSTGTSGTDTQY
V: TRBV5-4
J: TRBJ2-3
size: once

CDR3: ATSDHRSDQPQH
V: TRBV24-1
J: TRBJ1-5
size: .

CDR3: ASSRDRGAKNIQY
V: TRBV4-3
J: TRBJ2-4
size: .

CDR3: ASSERSTDTQY
V: TRBV4-1
J: TRBJ2-3
size: .

CDR3: ASSVSGSGSYNEQF
V: TRBV9
J: TRBJ2-1
size: .

CDR3: ASSSTGLTWEQY
V: TRBV11-1
J: TRBJ2-7
size: .

CDR3: ASSLNRVSYEQY
V: TRBV13
J: TRBJ2-7
size: .

CDR3: ASSYSRTGSPDTQY
V: TRBV6-2/TRBV6-3
J: TRBJ2-3
size: .

CDR3: ASSLGGDSATDTQY
V: TRBV5-4
J: TRBJ2-3
size: .

CDR3: SVEDPGEKLF
V: TRBV29-1
J: TRBJ1-4
size: .

CDR3: ASSAWTSGRPLSPKATGELF
V: TRBV9
J: TRBJ2-2
size: .

CDR3: ASSSFTSGSHYEQY
V: TRBV25-1
J: TRBJ2-7
size: .

CDR3: ASSRGQLAGAYNEQF
V: TRBV5-1
J: TRBJ2-1
size: .

CDR3: ASSLWSGGDNYGYT
V: TRBV28
J: TRBJ1-2
size: few

CDR3: ASSLQGLEQY
V: TRBV5-1
J: TRBJ2-7
size: .

CDR3: ASSPAQGLGNTIY
V: TRBV9
J: TRBJ1-3
size: .

CDR3: ASSSGTSGNEQY
V: TRBV3-1/TRBV3-2
J: TRBJ2-7
size: .

CDR3: ASSPGTVTNEKLF
V: TRBV6-5
J: TRBJ1-4
size: .

CDR3: ASSLEDFSGNTIY
V: TRBV5-1
J: TRBJ1-3
size: few

CDR3: ASSTAGGAEQY
V: TRBV11-1
J: TRBJ2-7
size: .

CDR3: ASSSYRYREQY
V: TRBV6-6
J: TRBJ2-7
size: .

CDR3: ASSSDRANTEAF
V: TRBV5-5
J: TRBJ1-1
size: .

CDR3: ASSLTGTASYEQY
V: TRBV28
J: TRBJ2-7
size: .

CDR3: ASSPHGGTYEQY
V: TRBV4-1
J: TRBJ2-7
size: .

CDR3: ASRKKRGGIGDYTGELF
V: TRBV7-9
J: TRBJ2-2
size: .

CDR3: ASSLGGTTQETQY
V: TRBV7-6
J: TRBJ2-5
size: .

CDR3: ASSQYRDTYYGYT
V: TRBV6-6
J: TRBJ1-2
size: .

CDR3: AWTKDRADYGYT
V: TRBV30
J: TRBJ1-2
size: .

CDR3: ASSIDLRPGQGSQPQH
V: TRBV19
J: TRBJ1-5
size: .

CDR3: ASSYSYAPEGGYT
V: TRBV6-5
J: TRBJ1-2
size: few

CDR3: ASSRLAGIEQY
V: TRBV7-3
J: TRBJ2-7
size: .

CDR3: ASSLSVDEQY
V: TRBV6-2/TRBV6-3
J: TRBJ2-7
size: .

CDR3: ASTRGLGYEQY
V: TRBV12-3/TRBV12-4
J: TRBJ2-7
size: .

CDR3: ASSLRQVGQETQY
V: TRBV5-6
J: TRBJ2-5
size: .